The following is a T cell receptor (beta chain) sequence with its context. Its specificity is not known. TCRdb keeps only in-frame clones here, not all; method: immunoSEQ multiplex PCR. The sample has tens of thousands of clones; over 75% are singletons. Time point described: cycle 4 day 1 (C4D1), after five to seven weeks of nivolumab. The patients all showed relapse after autologous stem cell transplantation, while their brentuximab vedotin exposure varied. The germline gives CDR1 MDHEN, CDR2 SYDVKM. The CDR3 loop spans 16 amino acids. V was clipped by 4 bases and J by 4 bases; unmatched bases: 8. This sample was included in a study of PD-1 blockade in classical Hodgkin lymphoma. Study findings and constraints: When set against healthy donors, newly diagnosed patients were reported to show lower baseline TCR diversity. Whoever responded completely had baseline diversity much like that seen in newly diagnosed patients.

The clonotype comes from a human donor with classical Hodgkin lymphoma. The source material was peripheral blood mononuclear cells (PBMCs), sampled before the fourth cycle of nivolumab. V usage is TRBV28 and J usage is TRBJ1-3; 9 bases agree with TRBD1. The CDR3 sequence: CASSSPGQGTGNTIYF. The CDR3 DNA reads as TGTGCCAGCAGTTCACCGGGACAGGGAACGGGAAACACCATATATTTT.